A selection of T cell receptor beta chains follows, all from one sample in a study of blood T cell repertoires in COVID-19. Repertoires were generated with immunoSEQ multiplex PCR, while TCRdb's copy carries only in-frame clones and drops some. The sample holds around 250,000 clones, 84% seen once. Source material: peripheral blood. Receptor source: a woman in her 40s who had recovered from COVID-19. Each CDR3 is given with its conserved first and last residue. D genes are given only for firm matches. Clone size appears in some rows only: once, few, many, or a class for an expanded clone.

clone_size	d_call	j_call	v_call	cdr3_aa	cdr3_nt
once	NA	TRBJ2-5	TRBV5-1	CASSLGGGVQETQYF	TGCGCCAGCAGCTTGGGTGGAGGGGTTCAAGAGACCCAGTACTTC
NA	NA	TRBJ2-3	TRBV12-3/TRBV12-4	CASRGNTDTQYF	TGTGCCTCCCGGGGGAACACAGATACGCAGTATTTT
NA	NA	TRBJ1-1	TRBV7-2	CASSEAGVRNTEAFF	TGTGCCAGCAGCGAGGCGGGGGTCCGGAACACTGAAGCTTTCTTT
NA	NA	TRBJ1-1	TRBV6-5	CASQRDISTNTEAFF	TGTGCCAGCCAGAGGGACATATCGACGAACACTGAAGCTTTCTTT
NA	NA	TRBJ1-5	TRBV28	CASSRRSYSNQPQHF	TGTGCCAGCAGTCGAAGGAGTTATAGCAATCAGCCCCAGCATTTT
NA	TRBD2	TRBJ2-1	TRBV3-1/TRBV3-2	CASSLAGGPGEQFF	TGTGCCAGCAGCCTAGCGGGGGGGCCGGGTGAGCAGTTCTTC
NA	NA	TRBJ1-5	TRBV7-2	CASSLTGHRQPQHF	TGTGCCAGCAGCTTGACAGGCCATAGGCAGCCCCAGCATTTT
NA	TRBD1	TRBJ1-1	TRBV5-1	CASSLRYRGIPNTEAFF	TGCGCCAGCAGCTTGAGATACAGGGGGATTCCGAACACTGAAGCTTTCTTT
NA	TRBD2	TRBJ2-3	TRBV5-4	CASSQLAGNYPDTQYF	TGTGCCAGCAGCCAACTAGCGGGGAATTACCCAGATACGCAGTATTTT
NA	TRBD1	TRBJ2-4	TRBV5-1	CASSSGQGIPSAKNIQYF	TGCGCCAGCAGTTCGGGACAGGGAATCCCGAGTGCCAAAAACATTCAGTACTTC
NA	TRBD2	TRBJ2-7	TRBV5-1	CASSRSGATIYEQYF	TGCGCCAGCAGCAGGAGCGGGGCGACAATCTACGAGCAGTACTTC
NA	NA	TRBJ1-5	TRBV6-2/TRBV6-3	CASSPADSYYQPQHF	TGTGCCAGCAGTCCCGCGGACAGTTACTATCAGCCCCAGCATTTT
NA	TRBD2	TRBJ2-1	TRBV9	CASSVSGGLYNEQFF	TGTGCCAGCAGCGTCAGCGGGGGGCTTTACAATGAGCAGTTCTTC
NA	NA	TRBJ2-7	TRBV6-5	CASNPGLTFYEQYF	TGTGCCAGCAATCCGGGACTGACATTCTACGAGCAGTACTTC
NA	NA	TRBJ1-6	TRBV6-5	CASSYSGSKSPLHF	TGTGCCAGCAGTTACTCGGGGAGCAAATCACCCCTCCACTTT
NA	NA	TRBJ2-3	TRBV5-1	CASSLEGADTQYF	TGCGCCAGCAGCTTGGAGGGGGCAGATACGCAGTATTTT
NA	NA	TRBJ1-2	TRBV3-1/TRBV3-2	CASSLGTGHGYTF	TGTGCCAGCAGCCTGGGAACAGGGCATGGCTACACCTTC
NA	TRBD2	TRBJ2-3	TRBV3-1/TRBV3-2	CASSQVIRSSGGEGYYF	TGTGCCAGCAGCCAAGTGATCAGGTCCAGCGGGGGTGAGGGTTATTATTTT
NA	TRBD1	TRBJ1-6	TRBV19	CASSQGGSYNSPLHF	TGTGCCAGTAGCCAGGGGGGCTCCTATAATTCACCCCTCCACTTT
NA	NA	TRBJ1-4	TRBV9	CASSVHGGLEKLFF	TGTGCCAGCAGCGTACATGGGGGCTTGGAAAAACTGTTTTTT
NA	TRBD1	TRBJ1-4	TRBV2	CASRPTGGAYEKLFF	TGTGCCAGCAGACCGACAGGGGGCGCGTATGAAAAACTGTTTTTT
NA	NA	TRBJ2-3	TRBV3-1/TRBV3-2	CASSHRRSLTDTQYF	TGTGCCAGCAGCCACAGACGGAGCCTCACAGATACGCAGTATTTT
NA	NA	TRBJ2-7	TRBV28	CASLRRGYYEQYF	TGTGCCAGCCTGCGGCGGGGCTACTACGAGCAGTACTTC
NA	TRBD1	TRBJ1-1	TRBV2	CASSGQGATEAFF	TGTGCCAGCAGCGGACAGGGAGCGACTGAAGCTTTCTTT
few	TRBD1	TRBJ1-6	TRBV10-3	CAIAGTDGSPLHF	TGTGCCATCGCCGGGACAGACGGTTCACCCCTCCACTTT
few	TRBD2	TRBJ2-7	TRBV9	CASSRSGGALEQYF	TGTGCCAGCAGCCGTAGCGGGGGGGCCCTCGAGCAGTACTTC
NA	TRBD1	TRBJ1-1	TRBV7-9	CASSLGQVNTEAFF	TGTGCCAGCAGCTTGGGACAGGTGAACACTGAAGCTTTCTTT
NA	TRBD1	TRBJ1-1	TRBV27	CASSLHWDRGIGTEAFF	TGTGCCAGCAGTTTACATTGGGACAGGGGGATCGGCACTGAAGCTTTCTTT
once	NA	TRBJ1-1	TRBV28	CASTPGGGQTEAFF	TGTGCCAGCACCCCCGGGGGGGGTCAGACTGAAGCTTTCTTT
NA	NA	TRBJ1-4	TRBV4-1	CASSQLVSEKLFF	TGCGCCAGCAGCCAGCTAGTGTCGGAAAAACTGTTTTTT
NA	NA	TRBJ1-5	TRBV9	CASSVGAGYQPQHF	TGTGCCAGCAGCGTAGGGGCAGGGTATCAGCCCCAGCATTTT
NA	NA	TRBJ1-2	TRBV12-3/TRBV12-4	CASCRQSNYGYTF	TGTGCCAGCTGCAGACAGTCTAACTATGGCTACACCTTC
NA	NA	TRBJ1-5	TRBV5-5	CASSFGQILNQPQHF	TGTGCCAGCAGCTTCGGACAGATTCTTAATCAGCCCCAGCATTTT
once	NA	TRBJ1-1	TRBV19	CASSQDGDMNTEAFF	TGTGCCAGTAGTCAGGACGGGGACATGAACACTGAAGCTTTCTTT
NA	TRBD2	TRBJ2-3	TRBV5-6	CASSFSGDTTDTQYF	TGTGCCAGCAGCTTTAGCGGGGACACAACCGATACGCAGTATTTT
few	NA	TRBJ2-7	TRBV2	CASRVSYEQYF	TGTGCCAGCAGGGTCAGCTACGAGCAGTACTTC
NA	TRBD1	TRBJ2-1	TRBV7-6	CASSLYPGQGASYNEQFF	TGTGCCAGCAGCTTATATCCGGGACAGGGGGCCTCCTACAATGAGCAGTTCTTC
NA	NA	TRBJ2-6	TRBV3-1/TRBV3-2	CASSQVYGSVSSGANVLTF	TGTGCCAGCAGCCAAGTGTACGGCAGCGTGAGCTCTGGGGCCAACGTCCTGACTTTC
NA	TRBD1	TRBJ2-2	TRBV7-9	CASSLKDRDIGELFF	TGTGCCAGCAGCTTAAAGGACAGGGACATCGGGGAGCTGTTTTTT
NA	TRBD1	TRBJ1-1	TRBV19	CASSIGTGQRMNTEAFF	TGTGCCAGTAGTATAGGTACGGGACAGAGAATGAACACTGAAGCTTTCTTT
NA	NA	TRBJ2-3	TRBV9	CASSVEARRSDTQYF	TGTGCCAGCAGCGTAGAAGCTCGGAGGTCAGATACGCAGTATTTT
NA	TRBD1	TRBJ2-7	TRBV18	CASSPRTGSDEQYF	TGTGCCAGCTCACCAAGGACAGGGTCGGACGAGCAGTACTTC
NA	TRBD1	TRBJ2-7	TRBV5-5	CASSHLRQGVPYEQYF	TGTGCCAGCAGCCATTTACGACAGGGAGTTCCCTACGAGCAGTACTTC
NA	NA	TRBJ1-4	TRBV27	CASSRRLNEKLFF	TGTGCCAGCAGCCGTCGTCTTAATGAAAAACTGTTTTTT
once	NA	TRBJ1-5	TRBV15	CATSRGGSNQPQHF	TGTGCCACCAGCAGGGGAGGGAGCAATCAGCCCCAGCATTTT
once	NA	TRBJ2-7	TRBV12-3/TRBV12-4	CASSERDNQQYF	TGTGCCAGCAGTGAACGGGACAACCAGCAGTACTTC
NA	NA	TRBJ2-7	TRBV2	CASSVLFSSYEQYF	TGTGCCAGCAGTGTGTTGTTCAGCTCCTACGAGCAGTACTTC
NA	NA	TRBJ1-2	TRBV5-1	CASSLTGTYYGYTF	TGCGCCAGCAGCTTGACCGGGACATACTATGGCTACACCTTC
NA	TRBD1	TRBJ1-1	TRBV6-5	CASSWTRTGVNTEAFF	TGTGCCAGCAGTTGGACCCGGACAGGCGTAAACACTGAAGCTTTCTTT
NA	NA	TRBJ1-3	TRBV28	CASSQPVGGNTIYF	TGTGCCAGCAGCCAACCTGTCGGGGGGAACACCATATATTTT
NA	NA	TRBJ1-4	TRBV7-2	CASSKGEKLFF	TGTGCCAGCAGCAAGGGGGAAAAACTGTTTTTT
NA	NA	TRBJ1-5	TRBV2	CASSKSTGSNQPQHF	TGTGCCAGCAGTAAGAGTACGGGAAGCAATCAGCCCCAGCATTTT
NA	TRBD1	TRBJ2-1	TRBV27	CASSFTGGPQSFF	TGTGCCAGCAGTTTCACAGGGGGCCCCCAATCGTTCTTC
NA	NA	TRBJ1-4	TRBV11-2	CASSLGGRINEKLFF	TGTGCCAGCAGCTTAGGGGGCAGGATCAATGAAAAACTGTTTTTT
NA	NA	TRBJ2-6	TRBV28	CASSSPRGRANVLTF	TGTGCCAGCAGTTCCCCCAGGGGCCGGGCCAACGTCCTGACTTTC